This entry lists 26 T cell receptor beta chains sequenced from one sample in a study of T cell changes during pregnancy in multiple sclerosis. Profiling relied on immunoSEQ multiplex PCR, and the TCRdb table lists in-frame clones only, not all of them. The sample lists 10,000 to 12,000 clones, around 89% seen once, with roughly 4.6% in the top ten. Material: CD8+ T cells from peripheral blood mononuclear cells, obtained in the first trimester of pregnancy. Receptor source: a female donor in good health, enrolled as a control in a pregnancy study.

The chain carries TRBV27 and TRBJ2-1, with 9 bases lining up with TRBD1. CDR3 length: 13 amino acids. Germline CDR1 is MNHEY and CDR2 is SMNVEV (reference sequence). V was pared by 2 bases and J by 13 bases, with 6 bases of the junction left unmatched. In DNA, the CDR3 is TGTGCCAGCAGTTTAAAGGGACAGGGTGAACAGTTCTTC. Amino acids: CASSLKGQGEQFF.

This chain links TRBV4-1 with TRBJ2-5; 7 nucleotides line up with TRBD2. Per germline, CDR1 MGHRA and CDR2 YSYEKL. CDR3 size: 15 residues. V gave up 3 bases and J gave up 4 bases; unmatched junction bases: 8. CDR3 residues: CASSQELAFPETQYF. For the CDR3, the DNA is TGCGCCAGCAGCCAGGAACTAGCGTTCCCAGAGACCCAGTACTTC.

The gene calls are TRBV29-1 and TRBJ2-5; a possible D gene is TRBD2 (6 bases). V shed 4 bases and J shed 1 base, with 7 bases lying between them. The germline V gene encodes CDR1 SQVTM and CDR2 ANQGSEA. The CDR3 length is 12 residues. The CDR3 sequence is CSVGTTQETQYF. CDR3 DNA: TGCAGCGTTGGGACTACCCAAGAGACCCAGTACTTC.

V usage is TRBV13 and J usage is TRBJ1-3; D not certain. The CDR3 is made up of 14 amino acids. Germline V CDR1 and CDR2: PRHDT, FYEKMQ (reference sequence). Trimming pared 2 bases from V and 2 bases from J, leaving 7 bases between. The CDR3 loop reads CASSLWQTGNTIYF. The CDR3 DNA is TGTGCCAGCAGCTTATGGCAGACTGGAAACACCATATATTTT.

This clone appeared once. The chain employs TRBV5-1 and TRBJ1-2; 8 positions match TRBD1. Germline assignment: CDR1 SGHRS and CDR2 YFSETQ. V was pared by 0 bases and J by 8 bases, with 12 bases of the junction left unmatched. There are 16 residues in the CDR3. The CDR3 coding sequence is TGCGCCAGCAGCTTGGTACAGGGGGGCGCTTCAGCCGGCTACACCTTC. As protein: CASSLVQGGASAGYTF.

This chain links TRBV6-4 with TRBJ2-3; 7 bases are a match to TRBD1. Germline values: CDR1 MRHNA, CDR2 SNTAGT. The CDR3 is 14 amino acids. V lost 2 bases and J lost 2; bases outside the gene matches: 1. CDR3 region: CASSDGTDTDTQYF. In DNA form, the CDR3 reads TGTGCCAGCAGTGACGGGACAGACACAGATACGCAGTATTTT.

The V and J genes are TRBV6-6 and TRBJ1-1; TRBD1 aligns across 7 bases. Losses at the gene ends were 7 bases for V and 5 bases for J; bases not matched to a gene: 10. In germline, CDR1 is MNHNY, CDR2 SVGAGI (reference sequence). CDR3 length: 14 residues. CDR3 nucleotide sequence: TGTGCCAGCACCCCGACAGGGCTGGGAACTGAAGCTTTCTTT. Its protein product is CASTPTGLGTEAFF.

The rearrangement links TRBV2 to TRBJ2-4; D is perhaps TRBD2 (6 bases). V shed 6 bases and J shed 9 bases, with 12 bases lying between them. The germline V gene has CDR1 SNHLY and CDR2 FYNNEI. There are 12 residues in the CDR3. This CDR3 is CASRGVGGIQYF. In nucleotides, the CDR3 is TGTGCCAGCAGGGGGGTCGGGGGCATTCAGTACTTC.

The gene calls are TRBV30 and TRBJ2-1; unclear D gene. The CDR3 length is 11 residues. Trimming took off 4 bases at V and 7 bases at J, with 8 bases between the two ends. Germline lookup yields CDR1 GTSNPN and CDR2 SVGIG (reference sequence). DNA for the CDR3: TGTGCCTGGATGTCCGGGAATGAGCAGTTCTTC. This codes for CAWMSGNEQFF.

This rearrangement joins TRBV9 to TRBJ1-3, with 8 bases fitting TRBD1. J gave up 9 bases and V 3 bases, and 11 bases lay outside the gene matches. The CDR3 runs 15 residues. In germline, CDR1 is SGDLS, CDR2 YYNGEE. CDR3 loop: CASSAGQGIEGTIYF. The CDR3 coding sequence is TGTGCCAGCAGCGCAGGACAGGGTATCGAGGGCACCATATATTTT.

The rearrangement joins TRBV5-4 to TRBJ2-2; 8 bases are shared with TRBD1. J gave up 2 bases and V 2 bases, and 5 bases lay outside the gene matches. This CDR3 has 16 amino acids. CDR1 SGHNT and CDR2 YYREEE come from the germline V gene (reference sequence). CDR3 residues: CASSFPGQGNTGELFF. In DNA form, the CDR3 reads TGTGCCAGCAGCTTTCCTGGACAGGGTAACACCGGGGAGCTGTTTTTT.

The chain recombines TRBV19 with TRBJ1-2; D uncertain. Trimming cost V 5 bases and J 4 bases, with 5 bases left between them. CDR3 length: 11 residues. CDR1 and CDR2 (germline): LNHDA, SQIVND (reference sequence). Written as DNA, the CDR3 is TGTGCCAGTAGTTCCCGCTATGGCTACACCTTC. It is translated as CASSSRYGYTF.

This clone was counted a few times. This chain connects TRBV5-1 to TRBJ2-5; TRBD1 aligns across 7 bases. Germline lookup yields CDR1 SGHRS and CDR2 YFSETQ. The trim removed 4 bases at V and 4 bases at J, leaving 7 bases unmatched. The CDR3 has 14 residues. The CDR3 coding sequence is TGCGCCAGCAGCCCTCCGGGACAGCGAGAGACCCAGTACTTC. Translated, it gives CASSPPGQRETQYF.

V usage is TRBV5-1 and J usage is TRBJ1-1; no reliable D call. V was shortened by 4 bases and J by 0 bases, with 13 bases between the two germline ends. Germline V CDR1 and CDR2: SGHRS, YFSETQ. This CDR3 region has 15 residues. The CDR3: CASSPEVSMNTEAFF. CDR3 DNA: TGCGCCAGCAGCCCCGAGGTCAGCATGAACACTGAAGCTTTCTTT.

This clone was found a few times. This chain connects TRBV7-2 to TRBJ1-2, with 7 nucleotides matching TRBD1. Germline V gene data show CDR1 as SGHTA and CDR2 as FQGNSA. The CDR3 loop spans 15 amino acids. The J segment lost 4 bases and the V segment lost 5 bases, leaving 10 bases of the junction unmatched. The CDR3 is CASSPDPGQPYGYTF. The CDR3, as DNA: TGTGCCAGCAGCCCGGATCCGGGACAGCCCTATGGCTACACCTTC.

The gene calls are TRBV13 and TRBJ2-2, with D maybe TRBD2 (5 bases). The V gene's germline CDR1 is PRHDT and CDR2 FYEKMQ (reference sequence). The CDR3 contains 17 residues. The V and J ends lost 6 bases and 7 bases respectively, with 24 bases between them. The CDR3 spells CASSQMLGENRRGELFF. Here the CDR3 DNA reads TGTGCCAGCAGTCAAATGTTGGGAGAAAACCGACGCGGGGAGCTGTTTTTT. The whole variable domain, remainder taken from reference TRBV13 and TRBJ2-2, is AAGVIQSPRHLIKEKRETATLKCYPIPRHDTVYWYQQGPGQDPQFLISFYEKMQSDKGSIPDRFSAQQFSDYHSELNMSSLELGDSALYFCASSQMLGENRRGELFFGEGSRLTVL.

This clone was observed once. This chain joins TRBV30 and TRBJ2-7; 8 nucleotides align to TRBD1. The germline gives CDR1 GTSNPN, CDR2 SVGIG (reference sequence). CDR3 length equals 14 residues. The V and J ends lost 1 base and 0 bases, in that order; junction bases with no gene match: 2. The CDR3 DNA reads TGTGCCTGGAGTGGGACAGGGCTCTCCTACGAGCAGTACTTC. This sequence encodes CAWSGTGLSYEQYF. The full variable domain, with the rest looked up from reference TRBV30 and TRBJ2-7, is SQTIHQWPATLVQPVGSPLSLECTVEGTSNPNLYWYRQAAGRGLQLLFYSVGIGQISSEVPQNLSASRPQDRQFILSSKKLLLSDSGFYLCAWSGTGLSYEQYFGPGTRLTVT.

V is TRBV6-6 and J is TRBJ1-2; 7 bases fit TRBD1. V lost 1 base, J lost 3 bases, and 5 bases stayed unmatched. Germline CDR1 MNHNY, CDR2 SVGAGI (reference sequence). The CDR3 contains 15 residues. The CDR3 DNA sequence: TGTGCCAGCAGTTACTACACAGGGGAGTACTATGGCTACACCTTC. It codes for CASSYYTGEYYGYTF.

The V call is TRBV27, the J call TRBJ1-1; D call uncertain. The CDR3 totals 11 residues. Trimming stripped 6 bases from V and 2 bases from J, with 4 bases between. In germline, CDR1 is MNHEY, CDR2 SMNVEV (reference sequence). This CDR3 reads CASRRNTEAFF. CDR3 sequence (DNA): TGTGCCAGCAGGCGTAACACTGAAGCTTTCTTT.

The chain recombines TRBV7-9 with TRBJ1-2; 7 bases are shared with TRBD1. CDR1 and CDR2 (germline): SEHNR, FQNEAQ (reference sequence). This CDR3 contains 14 residues. J lost 1 base, V lost 5 bases, and 4 bases had no gene match. The chain's CDR3 is CASSPGQSNYGYTF. The CDR3 nucleotides read TGTGCCAGCAGCCCGGGACAGAGTAACTATGGCTACACCTTC. The full variable domain, rest sourced from reference TRBV7-9 and TRBJ1-2, is DTGVSQNPRHKITKRGQNVTFRCDPISEHNRLYWYRQTLGQGPEFLTYFQNEAQLEKSRLLSDRFSAERPKGSFSTLEIQRTEQGDSAMYLCASSPGQSNYGYTFGSGTRLTVV.

The chain has TRBV7-2 and TRBJ1-2; D is perhaps TRBD1 (5 bases). The germline V gene has CDR1 SGHTA and CDR2 FQGNSA. V was clipped by 3 bases and J by 7 bases, with 9 bases between them. The CDR3 covers 12 residues. CDR3: CASSLGLGGYTF. The CDR3 DNA reads as TGTGCCAGCAGCTTGGGACTGGGTGGCTACACCTTC.

The chain uses TRBV29-1 and TRBJ2-5; maybe TRBD1 (6 bases). The length of the CDR3 is 14 residues. Trimming left V 1 base short and J 2 bases short, with 11 bases between. CDR1 SQVTM and CDR2 ANQGSEA come from the germline V gene. CDR3 DNA: TGCAGCGTTGAAGGGCAGGGGCGGCAAGAGACCCAGTACTTC. It yields the protein CSVEGQGRQETQYF.

The chain recombines TRBV27 with TRBJ1-1; D gene ambiguous. V was shortened by 2 bases and J by 11 bases, with 18 bases between the two germline ends. The CDR3 sequence is 14 residues long. Germline V gene lookup returns CDR1 MNHEY and CDR2 SMNVEV (reference sequence). The CDR3 DNA reads as TGTGCCAGCAGTTTAAGCGGGCCTCATATCGAGGCTTTCTTT. It is translated as CASSLSGPHIEAFF.

This chain joins TRBV2 and TRBJ1-1, with 11 nucleotides matching TRBD1. The junction had 16 bases not matched to a gene; V was cut back by 4 bases and J by 3 bases. From germline, CDR1 is SNHLY and CDR2 FYNNEI. This CDR3 is 19 amino acids long. Here the CDR3 DNA reads TGTGCCAGCAGTGTACGCATGGACAGGGGGCCGGAGGGGCACACTGAAGCTTTCTTT. This gives the protein CASSVRMDRGPEGHTEAFF. Based on the CDR3 plus reference TRBV2 and TRBJ1-1, the full variable domain is EPEVTQTPSHQVTQMGQEVILRCVPISNHLYFYWYRQILGQKVEFLVSFYNNEISEKSEIFDDQFSVERPDGSNFTLKIRSTKLEDSAMYFCASSVRMDRGPEGHTEAFFGQGTRLTVV.

This clone came up a few times. The rearrangement links TRBV5-8 to TRBJ2-3; no clear D. The CDR3 is made up of 16 amino acids. Trimming pared 0 bases from V and 0 bases from J, leaving 11 bases between. The germline CDR1 and CDR2 sequences are SGHTS and YDEGEE. The CDR3 loop is CASSLAHGASTDTQYF. DNA of the CDR3: TGTGCCAGCAGCTTGGCTCATGGAGCTAGCACAGATACGCAGTATTTT. The whole variable domain, filled in from reference TRBV5-8 and TRBJ2-3, reads EAGVTQSPTHLIKTRGQQATLRCSPISGHTSVYWYQQALGLGLQFLLWYDEGEERNRGNFPPRFSGRQFPNYSSELNVNALELEDSALYLCASSLAHGASTDTQYFGPGTRLTVL.

The chain carries TRBV2 and TRBJ1-2; 11 bases are a match to TRBD1. The V segment lost 6 bases and the J segment 4 bases; nucleotides outside the gene matches: 10. Germline V lookup: CDR1 SNHLY, CDR2 FYNNEI. CDR3 length: 16 amino acids. CDR3 sequence reads: CASSYRTGGSGYGYTF. For the CDR3, the DNA is TGTGCCAGCAGCTACCGGACAGGGGGCTCGGGCTATGGCTACACCTTC.